This record looks at one TCR beta chain sequence and its context. Here immunoSEQ multiplex PCR was the method, and the copy in TCRdb shows in-frame clones only, minus some. This table holds tens of thousands of clones, roughly 69% found once. Time point of the sample: cycle 4 day 1 (C4D1), after more than five weeks of nivolumab. All patients relapsed after autologous stem cell transplantation, and brentuximab vedotin exposure varied. The CDR3 is 16 amino acids. V lost 1 base and J 3 bases, leaving 18 bases between the germline ends. Germline CDR1 GTSNPN, CDR2 SVGIG (reference sequence). The data were obtained in a study of PD-1 blockade in classical Hodgkin lymphoma.

This chain joins TRBV30 and TRBJ1-2, with D tentatively TRBD1 (5 bases). The sequencing here drew on peripheral blood mononuclear cells (PBMCs), taken before the fourth cycle of nivolumab. The origin of this receptor is a human donor with classical Hodgkin lymphoma. The CDR3 here is CAWSAGLLSRHYGYTF. CDR3 coding DNA: TGTGCCTGGAGTGCGGGACTCCTTTCCCGGCACTATGGCTACACCTTC.